The source of this T cell receptor (beta chain) is a study of radiation and T cells in renal cell carcinoma (dated by TCRdb to 2018 to 2020). Background for the entire study: Samples were obtained from a clinical trial, in which 15 Gy stereotactic body radiation therapy was delivered to primary renal cell carcinomas and nephrectomy was performed 4 weeks later. Across all 53 samples, 3.8 million or so unique CDR3 nucleotide sequences encoding about 2.4 million unique CDR3 amino acid sequences were identified. In total, 53 samples underwent TCR beta sequencing: around 25 tumors plus 27 peripheral blood samples.

CDR3 length: 13 amino acids, cysteine to phenylalanine. The entry retains the CDR3 DNA only, 39 bases that are in frame from base 1. V was cut back by 0 bases and J by 7 bases, leaving a gap of 9 bases between them. CDR1 and CDR2 were assigned from the germline V gene as SGHVS and FQNEAQ. Explained via the paper, the time point label denotes: baseline pretreatment blood. The sample's treatment or condition label, decoded: 15 Gy SBRT to primary tumor, nephrectomy 4 weeks later. To track tumor-enriched clonotypes, serial peripheral blood was sampled from radiation-treated patients at baseline and at 2 weeks and 4 weeks after SBRT. Every patient's renal cell carcinoma showed clear cell pathology. The QIAamp DNA Blood Mini Kit (Qiagen) was used to prepare genomic DNA for TCR sequencing. Samples were included in the analyses only if all quality control checks were passed. Only one count was recorded for this clone. What this receptor recognizes is not known. No quality values exist for individual bases; no much larger clone is one base distant.

TCR beta libraries were generated from genomic DNA with the immunoSEQ kit, following the manufacturer's recommendations. To prepare the libraries, a first multiplex PCR with proprietary primers was run, followed by a second PCR that added unique barcodes, and a bead cleanup was done after each round. A positive control reaction and a negative control reaction, both provided in the kit, were run with every batch of samples. The final libraries underwent checking on an Agilent 4200 TapeStation D1000 ScreenTape, volumetric pooling, and quantification by qPCR. Sequencing was performed on an Illumina NextSeq500 with a MidOutput 150-cycle cartridge, and 156 Read1 and 15 Index1 cycles were run with kit custom primers. The pooled library was loaded at 0.8 to 1 pM, with an approximately 21% PhiX control spiked in. Turning to the authors' computational methods: The vendor-processed data were analyzed in R, and a clonotype was defined as all T cells that share the same CDR3 nucleotide sequence. In the clone abundance analyses, frequencies in each sample were normalized to that sample's 10,000 most abundant clones. Public T cell clones, which averaged fewer than five per sample, were removed prior to analysis. Tumor-enriched clonotypes and baseline blood-enriched clonotypes were defined as those with an abundance difference of at least 32-fold between compartments. A beta-binomial differential abundance model was used to identify clonotypes that were expanded or contracted between blood time points. Similarity between tumor and blood repertoires was quantified using the Baroni-Urbani and Buser coefficient, and groups were compared with two-tailed Wilcoxon tests in R. Imported from immuneACCESS, the table was reduced by TCRdb to in-frame sequences with V and J called. These copies leave out some clones; in studies compared against another copy, an unresolved V gene accounts for under half, and the cause of the remainder is not known. That table furnishes V, J and clone size, whereas the DNA furnished D and trimming. For this sample the table gives some 95,000 clones, of which roughly 90% were detected only once. The top ten constitute approximately 7.9% of the sample.

What the work shows at the level of the full study, not this receptor alone: Because the trial had a single-armed design, the trial could not examine how radiation dose or scheduling affected the TCR repertoire. Because pretreatment tumor biopsies were not available, the study could not determine whether clonotypes were already present within the tumor at baseline. In blood, the top tumor clonotypes increased from baseline to 2 weeks after radiation and then shrank by 4 weeks, which suggests a temporary expansion of tumor-resident clones. Blood repertoire dynamics were not followed beyond 4 weeks after treatment.

The sequenced sample was blood, obtained from a patient whose treatment included radiotherapy and nephrectomy. The rearrangement combines TRBV7-8 with TRBJ1-2, with the D gene not clear enough to name. The receptor was isolated from a man aged 45-65 years with renal cell carcinoma. CDR3 loop: CASSLAQGAGYTF. In nucleotides, the sequence is TGTGCCAGCAGCTTAGCGCAAGGAGCTGGCTACACCTTC.